Shown below are 32 T cell receptor beta chains from a single sample sequenced in a study of T cell responses to AZD1222 COVID-19 vaccine. Profiling relied on immunoSEQ multiplex PCR, and the TCRdb table lists in-frame clones only, not all of them. Among about 130,000 clones listed, roughly 85% were seen once. This material consisted of peripheral blood, taken on day 0 of MenACWY control vaccination. All receptors come from an adult in good health.

The J gene is TRBJ2-5, the V gene TRBV6-5; no definite D call. This CDR3 spans 13 amino acids. The V gene's germline CDR1 is MNHEY and CDR2 SVGAGI. V was clipped by 6 bases and J by 5 bases, with 13 bases between them. The CDR3 here is CASSRGSGETQYF. The DNA for the CDR3 is TGTGCCAGCAGCCGTGGGTCCGGGGAGACCCAGTACTTC.

The V call is TRBV5-6, the J call TRBJ1-5; D might be TRBD1 (5 bases). The V and J ends lost 2 bases and 0 bases respectively, with 12 bases between them. CDR1 and CDR2 from the germline V gene are SGHDT and YYEEEE. The CDR3 loop spans 16 amino acids. The CDR3 region is CASSLGTGGSNQPQHF. The CDR3 DNA reads TGTGCCAGCAGCTTAGGGACGGGGGGTAGCAATCAGCCCCAGCATTTT.

This chain uses TRBV6-5 with TRBJ2-7, with D uncertain. CDR1 and CDR2 from the germline V gene are MNHEY and SVGAGI. V lost 7 bases to trimming and J lost 0 bases, with 16 bases between them. The CDR3 is 15 amino acids. CDR3 in amino acids: CASIPGTSSSYEQYF. The CDR3 coding sequence is TGTGCCAGCATCCCGGGTACATCCAGCTCCTACGAGCAGTACTTC.

Only a few counts were recorded for this clone. The V call is TRBV7-3, the J call TRBJ1-2; possibly TRBD1 for D (5 bases). The germline V and J ends were trimmed by 2 bases and 8 bases, with 18 bases remaining between them. This CDR3 region has 15 residues. CDR1 and CDR2 (germline): SGHTA, FQGTGA. CDR3 sequence (DNA): TGTGCCAGCAGCTTAGGGTTCGGGGCTCCGGGCGGCTACACCTTC. Translation: CASSLGFGAPGGYTF.

This rearrangement joins TRBV6-5 to TRBJ1-5; weak D call: TRBD1 (6 bases). V lost 8 bases and J 7 bases, leaving 18 bases between the germline ends. The CDR3 consists of 14 residues. The V gene's germline CDR1 is MNHEY and CDR2 SVGAGI. The CDR3 loop reads CASVGGGGIQPQHF. In DNA, the CDR3 is TGTGCCAGCGTGGGAGGAGGGGGGATACAGCCCCAGCATTTT.

The chain has TRBV6-5 and TRBJ1-5; 7 bases line up with TRBD1. This CDR3 is 14 amino acids long. Per germline, CDR1 MNHEY and CDR2 SVGAGI. V dropped 2 bases and J dropped 4; count of bases not matched to a gene: 2. CDR3 sequence reads: CASSYARGNQPQHF. In DNA form, the CDR3 reads TGTGCCAGCAGTTACGCCAGGGGGAATCAGCCCCAGCATTTT.

The gene calls are TRBV10-1 and TRBJ2-7; D is ambiguous. The germline CDR1 and CDR2 sequences are WNHNN and SYGVQD (reference sequence). The CDR3 has 11 residues. The V gene lost 4 bases and the J gene lost 3 bases, with 4 bases spanning the gap. CDR3 amino acids: CASSGDYEQYF. The CDR3 DNA follows: TGCGCCAGCAGTGGGGACTACGAGCAGTACTTC.

The rearrangement links TRBV18 to TRBJ2-3; possibly TRBD1 or TRBD2 for D (6 bases each). CDR1 and CDR2 (germline): KGHSH, LQKENI. Trimming removed 4 bases at V and 5 bases at J, with 16 bases between. This CDR3 is 15 amino acids long. For the CDR3, the DNA is TGTGCCAGCTCACGCCAGGGTGAGGGGGGAGATACGCAGTATTTT. Translation gives CASSRQGEGGDTQYF.

The gene calls are TRBV3-1 (or the pseudogene TRBV3-2) and TRBJ2-7; D remains unclear. V was shortened by 2 bases and J by 2 bases, with 7 bases between the two germline ends. The germline V gene has CDR1 LGHDT and CDR2 YNNKEL (reference sequence). The CDR3 extends over 13 amino acids. CDR3: CASSQRKPYEQYF. The CDR3 DNA is TGTGCCAGCAGCCAACGCAAACCCTACGAGCAGTACTTC.

The chain carries TRBV2 and TRBJ1-2, with 9 bases aligning to TRBD1. The germline V gene has CDR1 SNHLY and CDR2 FYNNEI. The CDR3 totals 13 residues. The junction had 1 base not matched to a gene; V was cut back by 3 bases and J by 5 bases. For the CDR3, the DNA is TGTGCCAGCAGTGACGGGACAGGGTATGGCTACACCTTC. Protein product: CASSDGTGYGYTF.

The chain employs TRBV5-1 and TRBJ2-2, with 10 bases matching TRBD2. The trim removed 0 bases at V and 7 bases at J, leaving 3 bases unmatched. The V gene's germline CDR1 is SGHRS and CDR2 YFSETQ. The CDR3 runs 15 residues. Written as DNA, the CDR3 is TGCGCCAGCAGCTTGGAGCTAGCGGGAGACGGGGAGCTGTTTTTT. This gives the protein CASSLELAGDGELFF.

The V call is TRBV2, the J call TRBJ2-4; unclear D gene. V lost 5 bases to trimming and J lost 9 bases, with 11 bases between them. CDR1 and CDR2 (germline): SNHLY, FYNNEI. CDR3 size: 12 residues. CDR3 sequence reads: CASSKHLGIQYF. CDR3 sequence (DNA): TGTGCCAGCAGTAAACACTTAGGCATTCAGTACTTC. Drawing the rest from reference TRBV2 and TRBJ2-4, the complete variable domain is EPEVTQTPSHQVTQMGQEVILRCVPISNHLYFYWYRQILGQKVEFLVSFYNNEISEKSEIFDDQFSVERPDGSNFTLKIRSTKLEDSAMYFCASSKHLGIQYFGAGTRLSVL.

This chain links TRBV4-1 with TRBJ1-1, with 7 bases identical to TRBD1. The V gene end was trimmed by 1 base and the J gene end by 1 base; junction bases not matched to a gene: 18. The germline gives CDR1 MGHRA, CDR2 YSYEKL. This CDR3 comprises 20 residues. CDR3: CASSQGLRLSGGGTNTEAFF. DNA for the CDR3: TGCGCCAGCAGCCAAGGGCTTCGGCTTTCAGGGGGGGGGACGAACACTGAAGCTTTCTTT.

This clone was seen a handful of times. This chain uses TRBV28 with TRBJ1-1; D is perhaps TRBD1 (5 bases). Trimming took off 8 bases at V and 0 bases at J, with 13 bases between the two ends. Germline V CDR1 and CDR2: MDHEN, SYDVKM. CDR3 length equals 14 residues. CDR3 nucleotides: TGTGCCAGCGGAGAGGGGCCCATGAACACTGAAGCTTTCTTT. Translated, it gives CASGEGPMNTEAFF.

This chain links TRBV28 with TRBJ2-2, with 7 bases identical to TRBD1. J gave up 4 bases and V 6 bases, and 5 bases lay outside the gene matches. Germline V CDR1 and CDR2: MDHEN, SYDVKM. The CDR3 is 14 amino acids. CDR3 loop: CASSRTGATGELFF. The CDR3 DNA sequence: TGTGCCAGCAGCCGAACAGGGGCCACCGGGGAGCTGTTTTTT.

The rearrangement joins TRBV5-1 to TRBJ1-1; D is ambiguous. The germline V and J ends were trimmed by 3 bases and 0 bases, with 6 bases remaining between them. The CDR3 has 13 amino acids. From germline, CDR1 is SGHRS and CDR2 YFSETQ. For the CDR3, the DNA is TGCGCCAGCAGCTCCAATTTGAACACTGAAGCTTTCTTT. Its translation is CASSSNLNTEAFF.

The chain links TRBV14 to TRBJ2-1, with 8 bases identical to TRBD2. After removal of 3 bases from V and 2 bases from J, the junction contained 6 bases not matched to a gene. The V gene's germline CDR1 is SGHDN and CDR2 FVKESK. CDR3 length: 16 residues. The CDR3: CASSQGSGAAYNEQFF. CDR3 nucleotides: TGTGCCAGCAGCCAGGGTAGCGGGGCTGCCTACAATGAGCAGTTCTTC.

This clone was observed a single time. The rearrangement joins TRBV19 to TRBJ1-5; possibly TRBD1 for D (6 bases). The CDR3 contains 15 residues. The germline V gene has CDR1 LNHDA and CDR2 SQIVND (reference sequence). Trimming shortened V by 6 bases and J by 6 bases, and 18 bases separated the two germline ends. The CDR3 here is CASRTVGGVGQPQHF. The CDR3 DNA reads as TGTGCCAGTAGGACTGTAGGGGGTGTAGGTCAGCCCCAGCATTTT.

The V call is TRBV29-1, the J call TRBJ2-3; a possible D gene is TRBD1 (5 bases). Between the trimmed V and J ends, which lost 3 bases and 2 bases, there was a span of 24 bases. The CDR3 totals 18 residues. The germline CDR1 and CDR2 sequences are SQVTM and ANQGSEA. The chain's CDR3 is CSVDKTAETETFTDTQYF. The CDR3 nucleotides are TGCAGCGTTGACAAAACCGCAGAGACAGAAACATTCACAGATACGCAGTATTTT.

CDR3: CASKGVFSTNEKLFF. As DNA, the CDR3 is TGTGCCAGCAAGGGGGTCTTCTCAACTAATGAAAAACTGTTTTTT. The chain carries TRBV6-5 and TRBJ1-4, with a possible D match to TRBD1 (6 bases). Trimming left V 7 bases short and J 0 bases short, with 12 bases between. Germline CDR1 MNHEY, CDR2 SVGAGI. This CDR3 is 15 amino acids long.

The chain recombines TRBV24-1 with TRBJ2-1; the match to TRBD1 covers 11 bases. J lost 7 bases, V lost 8 bases, and 6 bases had no gene match. The length of the CDR3 is 14 residues. Germline V lookup: CDR1 KGHDR, CDR2 SFDVKD. CDR3 in amino acids: CATTRTGGGNEQFF. CDR3 nucleotides: TGTGCCACCACTAGGACAGGGGGCGGGAATGAGCAGTTCTTC.

V and J are TRBV2 and TRBJ1-4; D call uncertain. Looked up from germline, CDR1 is SNHLY and CDR2 is FYNNEI. Trimming shortened V by 5 bases and J by 0 bases, and 7 bases separated the two germline ends. The CDR3 runs to 14 residues. CDR3 coding DNA: TGTGCCAGCAGTTCCGACACAACTAATGAAAAACTGTTTTTT. The encoded protein is CASSSDTTNEKLFF.

The rearrangement joins TRBV6-6 to TRBJ2-7; 7 nucleotides align to TRBD1. The V gene's germline CDR1 is MNHNY and CDR2 SVGAGI (reference sequence). V was clipped by 2 bases and J by 3 bases; unmatched bases: 1. The CDR3 spans 13 residues. CDR3 nucleotide sequence: TGTGCCAGCAGTTACGACAGGGTCTACGAGCAGTACTTC. It codes for CASSYDRVYEQYF.

J is TRBJ1-2 and V is TRBV30; possibly TRBD1 for D (5 bases). Deletions cut 0 bases from V and 3 bases from J, with 17 bases between. The V gene's germline CDR1 is GTSNPN and CDR2 SVGIG (reference sequence). The CDR3 totals 16 residues. CDR3 sequence: CAWSVGLGQGHYGYTF. CDR3 sequence (DNA): TGTGCCTGGAGTGTAGGTCTAGGTCAGGGCCACTATGGCTACACCTTC.

As DNA, the CDR3 is TGTGCCAGCAGCCAAGACATGGGAGTATCACCCCTCCACTTT. It translates to CASSQDMGVSPLHF. This chain uses TRBV3-1 (or the pseudogene TRBV3-2) with TRBJ1-6, with D uncertain. The CDR3 covers 14 residues. Germline values: CDR1 LGHDT, CDR2 YNNKEL (reference sequence). The germline V and J ends were trimmed by 0 bases and 10 bases, with 10 bases remaining between them.

The table lists this clone with many counts. V and J are TRBV28 and TRBJ2-4, with 10 positions matching TRBD2. V lost 7 bases and J lost 0; bases outside the gene matches: 12. Germline lookup yields CDR1 MDHEN and CDR2 SYDVKM. The CDR3 loop spans 18 amino acids. This chain's CDR3 is CASTSRLAGETAKNIQYF. The DNA of the CDR3 is TGTGCCAGCACCTCGCGGCTAGCGGGAGAGACAGCCAAAAACATTCAGTACTTC.

The chain links TRBV18 to TRBJ2-7; D gene uncertain. Trimming cost V 0 bases and J 0 bases, with 12 bases left between them. This CDR3 is built from 16 residues. The V gene's germline CDR1 is KGHSH and CDR2 LQKENI. The CDR3 region is CASSPPKAGPSYEQYF. CDR3 sequence (DNA): TGTGCCAGCTCACCACCGAAGGCAGGCCCCTCCTACGAGCAGTACTTC.

J is TRBJ1-1 and V is TRBV6-5; possible D gene TRBD1, 6 bases. V was trimmed by 6 bases and J by 1 base, leaving 9 bases between them. Germline loops: CDR1 MNHEY, CDR2 SVGAGI. There are 13 residues in the CDR3. DNA for the CDR3: TGTGCCAGCAGCGACAGGCCGAACACTGAAGCTTTCTTT. This encodes CASSDRPNTEAFF.

V usage is TRBV7-2 and J usage is TRBJ1-6, with D hard to call. Germline V gene lookup returns CDR1 SGHTA and CDR2 FQGNSA. Trimming pared 5 bases from V and 7 bases from J, leaving 15 bases between. The CDR3 is 15 amino acids. CDR3 nucleotides: TGTGCCAGCAGCCAGATTCAGTCCTGGAATTCACCCCTCCACTTT. Amino acids: CASSQIQSWNSPLHF.

The chain uses TRBV2 and TRBJ1-6; unclear D gene. The CDR3 sequence is 15 residues long. V dropped 7 bases and J dropped 4 bases, with 14 bases sitting between them. Germline CDR1 and CDR2: SNHLY and FYNNEI. The CDR3, as DNA: TGTGCCAGCAAGTCCGGGGAGTCATATAATTCACCCCTCCACTTT. Encoded protein: CASKSGESYNSPLHF. Combining the CDR3 with reference TRBV2 and TRBJ1-6 gives the whole variable domain EPEVTQTPSHQVTQMGQEVILRCVPISNHLYFYWYRQILGQKVEFLVSFYNNEISEKSEIFDDQFSVERPDGSNFTLKIRSTKLEDSAMYFCASKSGESYNSPLHFGNGTRLTVT.

This chain joins TRBV15 and TRBJ2-7; 8 bases match TRBD2. The germline V gene encodes CDR1 LNHNV and CDR2 YYDKDF (reference sequence). V was pared by 0 bases and J by 7 bases, with 5 bases of the junction left unmatched. The CDR3 loop spans 14 amino acids. The CDR3 coding sequence is TGTGCCACCAGCAGAGATCGGGAGGGTAAAGAGCAGTACTTC. Its protein is CATSRDREGKEQYF.

The chain joins TRBV5-6 to TRBJ1-3, with D uncertain. Looked up from germline, CDR1 is SGHDT and CDR2 is YYEEEE. The CDR3 spans 14 residues. V lost 2 bases to trimming and J lost 0 bases, with 6 bases between them. CDR3 in amino acids: CASSFPLSGNTIYF. The DNA of the CDR3 is TGTGCCAGCAGCTTTCCGCTCTCTGGAAACACCATATATTTT.